This T cell receptor beta chain was identified in a study of T cell repertoires in cytomegalovirus infection. The overall study: Matching HLA type, along with CMV infection, was indicated by public TCR beta signatures.

TCRdb re-analysed the reads in MiXCR, keeping a single row per CDR3 protein. The data show around 900,000 distinct CDR3 sequences, 25% to 40% seen once. About this clonotype: Its antigen remains unknown.

This CDR3 spans 16 amino acids. V dropped 5 bases and J dropped 0 bases, with 14 bases sitting between them. Germline CDR1 and CDR2: SGHVS and FNYEAQ. The origin of this receptor is a human donor in good health (CMV status not recorded). Some clones in this sample may be carry-over from other donors' samples. The sample here was cultured CD8+ T cells from PBMCs, taken from culture after CMV antigen stimulation. J is TRBJ2-1 and V is TRBV7-6; D is uncertain. CDR3 coding DNA: TGTGCCAGCAGCCTACCTACAGTGTACTCCTACAATGAGCAGTTCTTC. It translates to CASSLPTVYSYNEQFF.